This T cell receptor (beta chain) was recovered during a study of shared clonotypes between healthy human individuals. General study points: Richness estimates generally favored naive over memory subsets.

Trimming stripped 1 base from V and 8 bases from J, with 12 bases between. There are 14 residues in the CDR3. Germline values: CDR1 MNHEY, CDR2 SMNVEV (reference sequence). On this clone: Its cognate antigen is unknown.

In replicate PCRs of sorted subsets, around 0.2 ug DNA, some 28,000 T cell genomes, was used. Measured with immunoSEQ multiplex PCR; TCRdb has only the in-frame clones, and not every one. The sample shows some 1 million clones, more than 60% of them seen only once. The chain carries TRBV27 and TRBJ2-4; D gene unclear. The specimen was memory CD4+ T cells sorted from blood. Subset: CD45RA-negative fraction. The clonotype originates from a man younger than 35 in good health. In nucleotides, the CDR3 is TGTGCCAGCAGTTTATTAGGGTTTGAGGACATTCAGTACTTC. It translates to CASSLLGFEDIQYF.